This record covers a single T cell receptor beta chain. The data were taken from a study of blood T cell repertoires in COVID-19. The wider study: PBMCs, B-cell-depleted T cells, or T cells were the source of the cDNA or gDNA that made up the material.

The CDR3 is 14 amino acids. V was pared by 4 bases and J by 3 bases, with 5 bases of the junction left unmatched. Germline lookup yields CDR1 SEHNR and CDR2 FQNEAQ (reference sequence). Authors' methods: Estimation of nucleated cell counts was performed using reference gene primer amplification. Some clones are missing from TCRdb's copy, which holds only in-frame ones; the method was immunoSEQ multiplex PCR. From that table come the V and J calls and clone size; the DNA was used to work out D and trimming. Of 150,000 to 200,000 clones listed, 85% to 95% are singletons. Sequencing used peripheral blood. The chain is built from TRBV7-9 and TRBJ1-2, with 7 bases matching TRBD1. The clonotype originates from a woman between 50 and 59 years old with acute or convalescent COVID-19. The CDR3: CASSSLQGYYGYTF. The CDR3 DNA is TGTGCCAGCAGCTCGTTACAGGGGTACTATGGCTACACCTTC.